This T cell receptor (beta chain) originates from a study of blood T cells in healthy people across ages. Every participating donor contributed 7.5 to 10 milliliters of peripheral blood through a draw. The germline V gene encodes CDR1 SGHVS and CDR2 FNYEAQ. CDR3 length: 15 residues. A second PCR of 7 to 11 cycles used a sample-barcoded 5' primer and a J-beta primer mix. All cDNA molecules were each tagged by a template-switch adaptor with 12 random nucleotides. TCRdb redid the calling of the 5' RACE reads with MiXCR, one entry per CDR3 protein. Of about 1.8 million distinct CDR3 sequences detected, 49% appear once; the ten largest clones hold over 2%. Study-wide results and caveats: It was not possible, with unsorted PBMCs, to conclusively compare naive and antigen-experienced cells. It was not known whether donors were CMV positive (a possible confounder of expanded clonotype changes).

To note about this clonotype: No antigen is known for it.

Sequenced input: blood. This receptor was identified in a woman aged 40 to 49 in good health. The gene calls are TRBV7-6 and TRBJ2-5, with TRBD1 identical over 7 bases. The J call may be mistaken, given a closer DNA end match to TRBJ2-7. The CDR3 region is CASSSTVETGYEQYF. CDR3 sequence (DNA): TGTGCCAGCAGCTCAACTGTGGAGACAGGGTACGAGCAGTACTTC.